Sequencing of this T cell receptor beta chain was carried out in a study of beta chain features in type 1 diabetes. Findings and limits, study-wide: The VDJ junctions of type 1 diabetes patients carried fewer insertions and more deletions.

Expressed TCRB transcripts were sequenced because the isolated RNA had all been reverse transcribed beforehand. Assay: immunoSEQ multiplex PCR; the TCRdb copy retains only in-frame clones and omits some. Here the sample spans fewer than 65,000 clones, about 55% being singletons. Each donor gave one heparinised blood draw averaging around 120 mL. Isolation of CD4+ naive, central memory, regulatory and stem cell-like memory cells was achieved by sorting via CD45RO/CCR7/CD25/CD127/CD95/CD27. Purity above 95% was achieved in all sorted populations. The germline V and J ends were trimmed by 10 bases and 12 bases, with 13 bases remaining between them. CDR3 size: 10 residues. Germline V gene sequence: CDR1 MDHEN, CDR2 SYDVKM. For this clone: Antigen: not known.

The gene calls are TRBV28 and TRBJ1-5; no clear D gene. This sequence was found in a woman aged 18-29 years in good health. Sequencing used Tregs from blood. CDR3 region: CATVGLNQHF. The CDR3 DNA is TGTGCCACGGTGGGCCTAAACCAGCATTTT.